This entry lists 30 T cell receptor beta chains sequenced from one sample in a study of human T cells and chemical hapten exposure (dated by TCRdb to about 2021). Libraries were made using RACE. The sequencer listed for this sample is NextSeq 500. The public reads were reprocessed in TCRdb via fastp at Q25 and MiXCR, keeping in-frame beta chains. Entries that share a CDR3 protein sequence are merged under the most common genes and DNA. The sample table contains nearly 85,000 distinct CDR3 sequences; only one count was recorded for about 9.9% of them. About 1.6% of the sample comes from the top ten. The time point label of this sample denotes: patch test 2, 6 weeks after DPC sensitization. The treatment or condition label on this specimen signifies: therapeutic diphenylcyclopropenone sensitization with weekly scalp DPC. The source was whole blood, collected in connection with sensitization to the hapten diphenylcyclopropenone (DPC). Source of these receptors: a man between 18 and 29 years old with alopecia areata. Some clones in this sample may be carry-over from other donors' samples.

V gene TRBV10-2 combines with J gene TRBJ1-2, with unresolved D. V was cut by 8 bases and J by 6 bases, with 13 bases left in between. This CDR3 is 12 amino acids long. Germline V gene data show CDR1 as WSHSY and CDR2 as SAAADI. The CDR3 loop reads CASGSTGNGYTF. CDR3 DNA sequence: TGCGCCAGCGGAAGTACTGGCAATGGCTACACCTTC.

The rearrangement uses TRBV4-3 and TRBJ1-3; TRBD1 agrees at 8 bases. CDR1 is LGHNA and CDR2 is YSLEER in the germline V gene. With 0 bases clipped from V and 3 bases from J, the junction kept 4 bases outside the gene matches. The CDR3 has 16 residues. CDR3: CASSQDQGARGNTIYF. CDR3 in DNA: TGCGCCAGCAGCCAAGATCAGGGGGCTCGTGGAAACACCATATATTTT.

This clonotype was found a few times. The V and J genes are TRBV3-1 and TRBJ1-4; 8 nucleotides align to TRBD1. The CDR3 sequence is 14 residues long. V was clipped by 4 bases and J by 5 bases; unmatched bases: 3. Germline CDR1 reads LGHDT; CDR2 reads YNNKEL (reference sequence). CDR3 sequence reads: CASSLTGDNEKLFF. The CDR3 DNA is TGTGCCAGCAGCCTGACAGGGGACAATGAAAAACTGTTTTTT. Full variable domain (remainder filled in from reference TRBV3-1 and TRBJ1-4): DTAVSQTPKYLVTQMGNDKSIKCEQNLGHDTMYWYKQDSKKFLKIMFSYNNKELIINETVPNRFSPKSPDKAHLNLHINSLELGDSAVYFCASSLTGDNEKLFFGSGTQLSVL.

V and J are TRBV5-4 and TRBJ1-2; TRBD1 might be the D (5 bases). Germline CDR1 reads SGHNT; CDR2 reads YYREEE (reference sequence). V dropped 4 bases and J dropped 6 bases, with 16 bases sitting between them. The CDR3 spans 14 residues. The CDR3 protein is CASSPTLTVDGYTF. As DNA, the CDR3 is TGTGCCAGCAGCCCGACCTTGACAGTGGATGGCTACACCTTC.

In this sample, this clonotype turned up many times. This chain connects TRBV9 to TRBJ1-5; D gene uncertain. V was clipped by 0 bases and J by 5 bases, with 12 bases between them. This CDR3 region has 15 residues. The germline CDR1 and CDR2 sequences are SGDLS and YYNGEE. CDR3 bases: TGTGCCAGCAGCGTAGGTCCCACCCGATATCAGCCCCAGCATTTT. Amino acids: CASSVGPTRYQPQHF.

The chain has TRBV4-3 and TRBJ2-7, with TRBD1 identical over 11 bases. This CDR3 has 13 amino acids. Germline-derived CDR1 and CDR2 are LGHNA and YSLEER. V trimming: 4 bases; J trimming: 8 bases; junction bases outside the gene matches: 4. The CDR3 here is CASSPRTGGQQYF. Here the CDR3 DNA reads TGCGCCAGCAGCCCCCGGACAGGGGGCCAGCAGTACTTC.

The CDR3 DNA is TGTGCCAGCAGTACACCGGGACTGGGGGATTCACCCCTCCACTTT. Translated, it gives CASSTPGLGDSPLHF. The chain combines TRBV28 with TRBJ1-6; possibly TRBD1 for D (5 bases). The CDR3 runs to 15 residues. The V end was cut by 5 bases, the J end by 8 bases, with 16 bases between. CDR1 and CDR2 (germline): MDHEN, SYDVKM.

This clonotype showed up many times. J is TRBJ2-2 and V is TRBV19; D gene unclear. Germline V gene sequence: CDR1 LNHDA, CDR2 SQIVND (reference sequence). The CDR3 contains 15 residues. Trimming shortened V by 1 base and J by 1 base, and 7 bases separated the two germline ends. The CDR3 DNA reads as TGTGCCAGTAGTATAGGACTTGTGAACACCGGGGAGCTGTTTTTT. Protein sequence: CASSIGLVNTGELFF.

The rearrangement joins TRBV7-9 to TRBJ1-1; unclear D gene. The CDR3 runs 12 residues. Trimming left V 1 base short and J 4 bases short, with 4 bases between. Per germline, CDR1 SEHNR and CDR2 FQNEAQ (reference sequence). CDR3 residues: CASSLGPTEAFF. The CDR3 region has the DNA TGTGCCAGCAGCTTAGGCCCCACTGAAGCTTTCTTT.

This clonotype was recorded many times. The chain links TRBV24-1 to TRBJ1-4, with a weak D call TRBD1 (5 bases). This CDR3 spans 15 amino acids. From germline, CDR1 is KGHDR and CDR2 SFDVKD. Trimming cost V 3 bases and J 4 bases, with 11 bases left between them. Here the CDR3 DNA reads TGTGCCACCAGTGATCCCGGGGGGGATAATGAAAAACTGTTTTTT. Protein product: CATSDPGGDNEKLFF.

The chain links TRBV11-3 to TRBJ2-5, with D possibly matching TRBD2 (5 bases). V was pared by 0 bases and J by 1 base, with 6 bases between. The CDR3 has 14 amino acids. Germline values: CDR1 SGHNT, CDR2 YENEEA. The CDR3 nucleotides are TGTGCCAGCAGCTTAGACGGGATCCAAGAGACCCAGTACTTC. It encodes CASSLDGIQETQYF.

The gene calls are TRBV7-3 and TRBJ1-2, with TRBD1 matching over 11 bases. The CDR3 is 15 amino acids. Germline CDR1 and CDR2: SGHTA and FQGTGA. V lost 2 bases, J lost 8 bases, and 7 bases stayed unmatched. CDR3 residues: CASSLSGQGAQGYTF. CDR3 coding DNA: TGTGCCAGCAGCTTATCCGGACAGGGGGCTCAGGGCTACACCTTC.

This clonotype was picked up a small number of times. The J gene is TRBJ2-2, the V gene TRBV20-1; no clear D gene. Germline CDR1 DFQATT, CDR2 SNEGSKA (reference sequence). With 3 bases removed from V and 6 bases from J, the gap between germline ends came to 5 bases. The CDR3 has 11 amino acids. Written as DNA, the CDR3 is TGCAGTGCTAGGACGGCCGGGGAGCTGTTTTTT. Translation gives CSARTAGELFF.

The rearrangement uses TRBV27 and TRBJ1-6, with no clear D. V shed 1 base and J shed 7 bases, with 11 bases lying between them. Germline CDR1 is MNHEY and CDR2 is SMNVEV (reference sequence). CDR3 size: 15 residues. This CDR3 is CASSLFGPKNSPLHF. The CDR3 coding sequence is TGTGCCAGCAGTTTATTTGGGCCGAAAAATTCACCCCTCCACTTT.

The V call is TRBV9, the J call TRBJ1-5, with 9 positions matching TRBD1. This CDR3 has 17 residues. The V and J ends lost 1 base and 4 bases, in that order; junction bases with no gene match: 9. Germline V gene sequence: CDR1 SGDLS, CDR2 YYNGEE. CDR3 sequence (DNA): TGTGCCAGCAGCGTACCTTGGGACAGGGTACGTAATCAGCCCCAGCATTTT. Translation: CASSVPWDRVRNQPQHF.

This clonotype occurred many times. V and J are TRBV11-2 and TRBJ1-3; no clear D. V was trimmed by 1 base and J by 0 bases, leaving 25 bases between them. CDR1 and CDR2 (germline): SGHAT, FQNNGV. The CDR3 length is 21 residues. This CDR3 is CASSLVYGLNRRVISGNTIYF. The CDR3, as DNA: TGTGCCAGCAGCTTAGTGTACGGATTGAATCGTCGGGTAATCTCTGGAAACACCATATATTTT.

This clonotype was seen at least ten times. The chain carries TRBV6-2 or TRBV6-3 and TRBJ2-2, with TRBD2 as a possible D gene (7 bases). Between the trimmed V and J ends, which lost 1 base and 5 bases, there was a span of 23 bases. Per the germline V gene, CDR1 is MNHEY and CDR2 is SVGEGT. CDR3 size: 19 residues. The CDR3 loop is CASSYLINRRGAETGELFF. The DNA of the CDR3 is TGTGCCAGCAGTTACTTGATAAACCGTCGGGGGGCGGAAACCGGGGAGCTGTTTTTT.

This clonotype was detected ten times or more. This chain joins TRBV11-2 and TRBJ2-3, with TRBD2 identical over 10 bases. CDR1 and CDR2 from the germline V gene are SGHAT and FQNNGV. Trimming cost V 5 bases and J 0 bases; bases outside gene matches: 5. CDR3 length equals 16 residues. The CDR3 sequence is CASSLGTSASTDTQYF. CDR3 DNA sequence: TGTGCCAGCAGCCTTGGGACTAGCGCCAGCACAGATACGCAGTATTTT.

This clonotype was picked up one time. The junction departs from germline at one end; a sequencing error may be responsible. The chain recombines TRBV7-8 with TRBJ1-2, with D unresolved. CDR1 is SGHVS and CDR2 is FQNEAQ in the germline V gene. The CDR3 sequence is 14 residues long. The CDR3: CVSSPPAGRYGYTF. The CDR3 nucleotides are TGTGTCAGCAGCCCTCCAGCCGGGAGGTATGGCTACACCTTC.

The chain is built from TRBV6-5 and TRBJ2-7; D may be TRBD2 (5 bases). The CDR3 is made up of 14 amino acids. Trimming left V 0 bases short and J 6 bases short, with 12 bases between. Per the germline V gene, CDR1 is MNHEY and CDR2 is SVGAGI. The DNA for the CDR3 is TGTGCCAGCAGTTACTCGATTTTCGGGGTCGAGCAGTACTTC. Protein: CASSYSIFGVEQYF.

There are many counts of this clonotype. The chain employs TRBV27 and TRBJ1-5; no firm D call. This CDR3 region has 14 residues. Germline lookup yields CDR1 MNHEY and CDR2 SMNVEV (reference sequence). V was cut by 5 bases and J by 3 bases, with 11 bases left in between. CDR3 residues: CASSISGYNQPQHF. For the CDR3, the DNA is TGTGCCAGCAGTATCTCAGGCTACAATCAGCCCCAGCATTTT.

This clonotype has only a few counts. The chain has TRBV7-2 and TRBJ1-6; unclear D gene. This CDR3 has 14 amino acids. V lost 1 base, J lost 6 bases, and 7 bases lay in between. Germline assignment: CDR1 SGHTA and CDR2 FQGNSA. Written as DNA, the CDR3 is TGTGCCAGCAGCTTAGGGAAGGGTAATTCACCCCTCCACTTT. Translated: CASSLGKGNSPLHF.

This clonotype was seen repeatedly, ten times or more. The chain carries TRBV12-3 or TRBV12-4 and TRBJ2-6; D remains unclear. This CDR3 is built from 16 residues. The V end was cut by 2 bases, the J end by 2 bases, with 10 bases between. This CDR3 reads CASSLKLGTGANVLTF. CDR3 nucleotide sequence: TGTGCCAGCAGTTTAAAACTGGGGACTGGGGCCAACGTCCTGACTTTC.

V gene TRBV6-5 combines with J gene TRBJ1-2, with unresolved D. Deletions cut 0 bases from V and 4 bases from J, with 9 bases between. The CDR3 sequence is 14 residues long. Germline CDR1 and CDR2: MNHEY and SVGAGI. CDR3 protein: CASSYSTIGYGYTF. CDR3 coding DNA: TGTGCCAGCAGTTACTCGACAATCGGCTATGGCTACACCTTC.

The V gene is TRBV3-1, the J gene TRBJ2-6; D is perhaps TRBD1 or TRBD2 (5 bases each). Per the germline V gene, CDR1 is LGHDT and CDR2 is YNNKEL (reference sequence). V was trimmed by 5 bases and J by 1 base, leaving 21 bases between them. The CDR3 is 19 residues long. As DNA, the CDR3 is TGTGCCAGCAGCTCAGGGACGGCGAACTGGCTTTCTGGGGCCAACGTCCTGACTTTC. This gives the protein CASSSGTANWLSGANVLTF. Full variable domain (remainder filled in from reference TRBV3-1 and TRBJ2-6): DTAVSQTPKYLVTQMGNDKSIKCEQNLGHDTMYWYKQDSKKFLKIMFSYNNKELIINETVPNRFSPKSPDKAHLNLHINSLELGDSAVYFCASSSGTANWLSGANVLTFGAGSRLTVL.

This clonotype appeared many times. The CDR3 region has the DNA TGTGCCAGCAGTTACGGGGGAGTCGGTGGCCAGCCCCAGCATTTT. Translating gives CASSYGGVGGQPQHF. The V gene is TRBV6-5, the J gene TRBJ1-5, with D maybe TRBD1 (5 bases). Germline lookup yields CDR1 MNHEY and CDR2 SVGAGI. This CDR3 is built from 15 residues. V was cut by 2 bases and J by 7 bases, with 15 bases left in between.

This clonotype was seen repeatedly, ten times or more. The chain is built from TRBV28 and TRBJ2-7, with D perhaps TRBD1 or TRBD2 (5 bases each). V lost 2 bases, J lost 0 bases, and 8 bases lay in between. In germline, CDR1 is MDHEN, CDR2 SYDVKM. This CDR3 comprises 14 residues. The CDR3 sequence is CASSLGTGSYEQYF. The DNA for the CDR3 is TGTGCCAGCAGTTTAGGGACGGGCTCCTACGAGCAGTACTTC.

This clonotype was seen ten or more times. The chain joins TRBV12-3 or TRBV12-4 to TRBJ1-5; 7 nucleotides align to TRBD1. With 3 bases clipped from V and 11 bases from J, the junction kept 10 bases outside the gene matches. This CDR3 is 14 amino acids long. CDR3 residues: CASSLGQGGWTQHF. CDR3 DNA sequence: TGTGCCAGCAGTTTGGGTCAGGGGGGTTGGACCCAGCATTTT.

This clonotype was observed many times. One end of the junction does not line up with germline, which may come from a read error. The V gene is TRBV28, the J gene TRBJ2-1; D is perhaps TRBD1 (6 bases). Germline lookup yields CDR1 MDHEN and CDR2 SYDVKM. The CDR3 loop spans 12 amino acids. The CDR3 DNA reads TGTGCCAGCAGTTTATACTCAGGGGTGCTGATCTTC. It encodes CASSLYSGVLIF.

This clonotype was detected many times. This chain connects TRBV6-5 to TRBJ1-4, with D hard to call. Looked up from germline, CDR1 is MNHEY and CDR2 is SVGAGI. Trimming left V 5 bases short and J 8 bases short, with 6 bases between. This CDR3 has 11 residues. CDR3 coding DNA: TGTGCCAGCAGTCAAGGGGAAAAACTGTTTTTT. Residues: CASSQGEKLFF.